This T cell receptor beta chain was obtained from a study of T cells after yellow fever vaccination. TCRdb re-called the 5' RACE reads through MiXCR, storing one row per CDR3 protein. The sample comprises approximately 610,000 distinct CDR3 sequences, roughly 17% of which are singletons, and around a sixth rests with the top ten. Study conclusions and caveats: Re-detected after boosting: most primary clones, about 95% of CD4 and about 90% of CD8. Clonotype sharing between CD4 and CD8 compartments was small.

This clonotype has more than one count but fewer than ten. Antigen: not known. This material consisted of PBMCs, taken 4 to 5 days after the first yellow fever vaccination. The sequence derives from a man aged 18-30 years who received the YFV17D yellow fever vaccine.

CDR3 sequence reads: CASSPDISGNTIYF. DNA of the CDR3: TGTGCCAGCAGTCCGGACATCTCTGGAAACACCATATATTTT. V is TRBV6-1 and J is TRBJ1-3; D is perhaps TRBD1 (5 bases). The CDR3 sequence is 14 residues long. Germline CDR1 MNHNS, CDR2 SASEGT. The V end was cut by 5 bases, the J end by 0 bases, with 8 bases between.